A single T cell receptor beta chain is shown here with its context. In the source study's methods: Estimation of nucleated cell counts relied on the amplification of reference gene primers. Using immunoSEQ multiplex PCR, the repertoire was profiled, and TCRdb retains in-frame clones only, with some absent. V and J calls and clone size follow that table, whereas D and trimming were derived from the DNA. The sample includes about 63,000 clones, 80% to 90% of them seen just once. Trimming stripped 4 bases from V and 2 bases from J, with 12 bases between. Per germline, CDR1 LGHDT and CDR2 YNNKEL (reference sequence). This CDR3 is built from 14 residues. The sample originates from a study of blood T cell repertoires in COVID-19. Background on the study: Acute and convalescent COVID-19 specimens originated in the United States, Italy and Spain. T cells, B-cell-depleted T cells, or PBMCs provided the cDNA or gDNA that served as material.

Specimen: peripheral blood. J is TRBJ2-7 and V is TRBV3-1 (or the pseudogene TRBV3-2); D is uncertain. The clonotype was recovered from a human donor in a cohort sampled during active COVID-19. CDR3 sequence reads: CASSLRSVTYEQYF. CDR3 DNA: TGTGCCAGCAGCCTGCGGAGCGTGACCTACGAGCAGTACTTC.